This TCR beta chain was found in a study of siplizumab effects on memory and regulatory T cells. Study-wide results and caveats: Controls had more than 25% Treg-derived mappable alloreactive CD4+ clones on average, versus approximately 69% with siplizumab. Proliferating siplizumab-cultured Tregs lacked confirmed suppressive function. The alloreactive clones that mapped to unstimulated subsets made up only a minor fraction.

The assay looked at approximately 10^5 TCR templates in each sample. Assay: immunoSEQ multiplex PCR; the TCRdb copy retains only in-frame clones and omits some. Here the sample spans 120,000 or so clones, roughly 92% being singletons. As regards this clone: What it binds is not known.

Germline assignment: CDR1 SGHRS and CDR2 YFSETQ. Trimming removed 0 bases from V and 10 bases from J, with 5 bases in between. The CDR3 loop spans 11 amino acids. This sequence was found in a human donor in good health. This chain connects TRBV5-1 to TRBJ2-1; D remains ambiguous. The specimen sequenced was CD4+ T cells sorted from blood. CDR3 sequence (DNA): TGCGCCAGCAGCTTGGAGGCAGAGCAGTTCTTC. This translates into CASSLEAEQFF.